This T cell receptor beta chain was identified in a study of cytomegalovirus exposure and HLA in healthy donors. Study-level points and caveats: In a later analysis, several top co-occurrence clusters appeared linked to parvovirus B19, influenza, CMV and Epstein-Barr virus.

As for this clone: Its specificity is not known.

The PCR was carried out with 60 Vbeta primers and 13 Jbeta primers. Assay used: immunoSEQ multiplex PCR; TCRdb lists only in-frame clones, some missing. The table lists about 140,000 clones, with approximately 1% in the top ten. Trimming removed 9 bases from V and 5 bases from J; junction bases left unmatched: 7. This CDR3 has 13 residues. Germline values: CDR1 MDHEN, CDR2 SYDVKM. This sequence joins TRBV28 and TRBJ2-1, with 7 bases fitting TRBD1. Sequencing was performed on PBMCs. This TCR derives from a male donor in good health and CMV-seronegative. The CDR3 coding sequence is TGTGCCAGTGACAGGGTGGGGAACAATGAGCAGTTCTTC. As protein: CASDRVGNNEQFF.